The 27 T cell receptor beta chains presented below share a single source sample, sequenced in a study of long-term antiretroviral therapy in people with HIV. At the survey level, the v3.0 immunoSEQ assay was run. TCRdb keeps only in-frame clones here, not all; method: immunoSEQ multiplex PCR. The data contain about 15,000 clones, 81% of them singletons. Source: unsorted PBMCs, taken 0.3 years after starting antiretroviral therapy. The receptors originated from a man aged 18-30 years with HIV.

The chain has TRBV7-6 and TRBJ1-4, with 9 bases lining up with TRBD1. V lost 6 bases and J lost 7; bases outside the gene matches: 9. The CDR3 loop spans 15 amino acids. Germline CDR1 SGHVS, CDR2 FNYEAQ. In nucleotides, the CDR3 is TGTGCCAGCAGTCAGTTCGGGACAGGGATTGAAAAACTGTTTTTT. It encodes CASSQFGTGIEKLFF.

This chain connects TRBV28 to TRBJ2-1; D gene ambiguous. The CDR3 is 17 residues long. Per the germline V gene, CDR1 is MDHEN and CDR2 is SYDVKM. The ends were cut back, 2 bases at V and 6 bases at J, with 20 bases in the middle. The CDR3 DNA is TGTGCCAGCAGTTTACCTCCTCGGTTTTTAGGCGGCAATGAGCAGTTCTTC. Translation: CASSLPPRFLGGNEQFF. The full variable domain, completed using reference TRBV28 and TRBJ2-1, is DVKVTQSSRYLVKRTGEKVFLECVQDMDHENMFWYRQDPGLGLRLIYFSYDVKMKEKGDIPEGYSVSREKKERFSLILESASTNQTSMYLCASSLPPRFLGGNEQFFGPGTRLTVL.

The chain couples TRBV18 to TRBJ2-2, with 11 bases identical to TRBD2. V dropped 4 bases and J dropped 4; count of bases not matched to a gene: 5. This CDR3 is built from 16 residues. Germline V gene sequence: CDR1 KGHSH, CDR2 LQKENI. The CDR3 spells CASSRTSGGSTGELFF. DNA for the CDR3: TGTGCCAGCTCACGAACTAGCGGGGGCAGCACCGGGGAGCTGTTTTTT. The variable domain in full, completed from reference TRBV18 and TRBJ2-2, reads NAGVMQNPRHLVRRRGQEARLRCSPMKGHSHVYWYRQLPEEGLKFMVYLQKENIIDESGMPKERFSAEFPKEGPSILRIQQVVRGDSAAYFCASSRTSGGSTGELFFGEGSRLTVL.

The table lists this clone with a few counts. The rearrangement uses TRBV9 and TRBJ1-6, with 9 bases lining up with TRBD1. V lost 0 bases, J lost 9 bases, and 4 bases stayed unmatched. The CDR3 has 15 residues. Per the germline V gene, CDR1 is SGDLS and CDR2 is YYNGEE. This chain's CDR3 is CASSVGTGVGSPLHF. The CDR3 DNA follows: TGTGCCAGCAGCGTAGGGACAGGGGTCGGTTCACCCCTCCACTTT.

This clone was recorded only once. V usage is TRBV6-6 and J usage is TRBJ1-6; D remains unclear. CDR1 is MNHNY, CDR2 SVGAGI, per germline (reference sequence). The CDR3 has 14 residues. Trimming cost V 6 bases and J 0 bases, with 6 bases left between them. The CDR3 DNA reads TGTGCCAGCAGCTCGAACTCCTATAATTCACCCCTCCACTTT. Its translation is CASSSNSYNSPLHF.

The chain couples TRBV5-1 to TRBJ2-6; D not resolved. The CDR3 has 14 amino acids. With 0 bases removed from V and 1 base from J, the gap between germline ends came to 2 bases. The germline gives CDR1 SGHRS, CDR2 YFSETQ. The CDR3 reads CASSLGSGANVLTF. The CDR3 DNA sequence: TGCGCCAGCAGCTTGGGGTCTGGGGCCAACGTCCTGACTTTC.

The CDR3, as DNA: TGCGCCAGCAGTGAGATGGCAGGGCCCTCCTACGAGCAGTACTTC. Encoded protein: CASSEMAGPSYEQYF. The chain employs TRBV10-1 and TRBJ2-7, with D perhaps TRBD1 (5 bases). Germline V lookup: CDR1 WNHNN, CDR2 SYGVQD (reference sequence). Trimming pared 2 bases from V and 0 bases from J, leaving 11 bases between. The CDR3 runs 15 residues.

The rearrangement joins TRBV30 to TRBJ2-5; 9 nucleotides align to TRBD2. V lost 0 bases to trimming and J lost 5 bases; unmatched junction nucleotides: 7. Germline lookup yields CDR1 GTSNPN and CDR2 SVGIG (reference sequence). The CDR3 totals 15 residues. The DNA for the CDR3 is TGTGCCTGGAGTGTACCGCGGGGGGGCGACGAGACCCAGTACTTC. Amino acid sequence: CAWSVPRGGDETQYF.

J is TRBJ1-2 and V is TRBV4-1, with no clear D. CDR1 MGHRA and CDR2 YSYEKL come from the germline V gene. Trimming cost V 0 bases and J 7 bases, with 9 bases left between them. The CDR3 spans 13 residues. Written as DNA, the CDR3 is TGCGCCAGCAGCCAAGATTTGGGTCTTGGCTACACCTTC. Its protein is CASSQDLGLGYTF.

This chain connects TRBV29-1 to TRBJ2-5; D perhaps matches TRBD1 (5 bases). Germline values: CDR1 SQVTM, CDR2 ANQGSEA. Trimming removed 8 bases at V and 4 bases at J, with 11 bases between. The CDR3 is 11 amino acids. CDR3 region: CSTSRGETQYF. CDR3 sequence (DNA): TGCAGCACCTCAAGGGGAGAGACCCAGTACTTC.

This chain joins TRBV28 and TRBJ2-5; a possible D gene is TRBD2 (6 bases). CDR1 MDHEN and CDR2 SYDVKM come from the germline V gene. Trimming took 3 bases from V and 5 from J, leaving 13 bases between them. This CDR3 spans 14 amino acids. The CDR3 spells CASSLIAAWETQYF. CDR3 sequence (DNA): TGTGCCAGCAGTTTGATAGCGGCGTGGGAGACCCAGTACTTC.

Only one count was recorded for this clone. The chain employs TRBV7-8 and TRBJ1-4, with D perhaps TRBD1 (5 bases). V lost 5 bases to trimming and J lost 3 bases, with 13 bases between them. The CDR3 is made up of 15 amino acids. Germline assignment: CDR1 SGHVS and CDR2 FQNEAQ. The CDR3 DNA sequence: TGTGCCAGCAGCCTCGGGGGAGGGGCTAATGAAAAACTGTTTTTT. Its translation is CASSLGGGANEKLFF.

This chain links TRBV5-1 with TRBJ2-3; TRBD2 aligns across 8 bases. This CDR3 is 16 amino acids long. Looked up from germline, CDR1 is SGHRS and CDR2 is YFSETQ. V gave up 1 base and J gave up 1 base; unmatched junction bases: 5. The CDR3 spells CASSLYGGARTDTQYF. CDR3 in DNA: TGCGCCAGCAGCTTGTACGGGGGGGCACGCACAGATACGCAGTATTTT.

CDR3 in DNA: TGTGCCAGCAGTTTATCCTCGACAGGGGGCGCTGGGACCCAGTACTTC. Protein product: CASSLSSTGGAGTQYF. The V call is TRBV27, the J call TRBJ2-5; 10 bases align to TRBD1. Germline CDR1 MNHEY, CDR2 SMNVEV (reference sequence). V gave up 0 bases and J gave up 7 bases; unmatched junction bases: 8. The CDR3 consists of 16 residues.

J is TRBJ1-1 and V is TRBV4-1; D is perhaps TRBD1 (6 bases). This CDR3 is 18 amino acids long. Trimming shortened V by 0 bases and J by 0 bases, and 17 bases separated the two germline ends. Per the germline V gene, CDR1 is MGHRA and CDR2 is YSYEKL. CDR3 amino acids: CASSQDRRGRVLNTEAFF. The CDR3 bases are TGCGCCAGCAGCCAAGATAGGCGGGGGCGGGTTCTGAACACTGAAGCTTTCTTT.

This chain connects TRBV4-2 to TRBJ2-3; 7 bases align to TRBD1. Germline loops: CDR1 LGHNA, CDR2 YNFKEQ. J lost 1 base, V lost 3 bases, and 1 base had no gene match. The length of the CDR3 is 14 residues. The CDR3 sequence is CASSQGQRTDTQYF. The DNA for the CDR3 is TGTGCCAGCAGCCAGGGACAGCGCACAGATACGCAGTATTTT.

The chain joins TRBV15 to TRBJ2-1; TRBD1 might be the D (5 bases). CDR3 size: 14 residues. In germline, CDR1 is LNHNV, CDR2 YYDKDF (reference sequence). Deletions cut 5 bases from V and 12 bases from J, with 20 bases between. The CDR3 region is CATSPPRTRVGQFF. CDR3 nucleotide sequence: TGTGCCACCAGCCCCCCCAGGACCAGGGTTGGGCAGTTCTTC.

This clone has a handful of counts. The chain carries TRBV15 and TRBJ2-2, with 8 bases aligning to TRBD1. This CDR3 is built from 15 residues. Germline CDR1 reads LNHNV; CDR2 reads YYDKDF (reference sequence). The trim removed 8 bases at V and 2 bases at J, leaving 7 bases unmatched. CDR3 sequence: CATPPDRGNTGELFF. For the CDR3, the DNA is TGTGCCACCCCCCCAGACAGGGGTAACACCGGGGAGCTGTTTTTT.

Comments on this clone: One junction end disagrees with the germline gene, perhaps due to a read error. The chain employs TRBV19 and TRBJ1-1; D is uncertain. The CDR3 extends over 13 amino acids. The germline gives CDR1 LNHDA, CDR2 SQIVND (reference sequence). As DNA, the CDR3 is TGTGCCAGTAGTATTTCCGTGAACGCTGAAGCTTTCTTT. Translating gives CASSISVNAEAFF.

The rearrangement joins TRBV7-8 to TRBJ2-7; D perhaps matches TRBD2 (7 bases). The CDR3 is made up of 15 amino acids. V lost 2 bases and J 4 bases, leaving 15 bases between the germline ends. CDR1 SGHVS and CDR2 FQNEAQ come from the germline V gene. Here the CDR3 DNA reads TGTGCCAGCAGCTTATGGGGGGGCGGGGAATACGAGCAGTACGTC. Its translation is CASSLWGGGEYEQYV.

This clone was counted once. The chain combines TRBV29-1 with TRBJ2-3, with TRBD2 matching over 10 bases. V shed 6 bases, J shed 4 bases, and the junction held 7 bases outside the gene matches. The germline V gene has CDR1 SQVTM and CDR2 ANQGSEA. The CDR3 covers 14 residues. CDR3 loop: CSVGTSVAADTQYF. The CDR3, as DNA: TGCAGCGTGGGGACTAGCGTGGCGGCAGATACGCAGTATTTT.

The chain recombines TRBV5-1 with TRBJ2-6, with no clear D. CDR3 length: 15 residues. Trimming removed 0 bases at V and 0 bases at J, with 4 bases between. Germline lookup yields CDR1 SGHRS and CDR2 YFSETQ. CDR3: CASSLVDSGANVLTF. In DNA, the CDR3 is TGCGCCAGCAGCTTGGTGGACTCTGGGGCCAACGTCCTGACTTTC.

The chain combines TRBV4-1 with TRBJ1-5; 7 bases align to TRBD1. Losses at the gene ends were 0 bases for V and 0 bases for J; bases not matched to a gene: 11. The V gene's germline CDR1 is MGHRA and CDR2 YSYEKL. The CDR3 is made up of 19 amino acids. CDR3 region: CASSQEARDRANSNQPQHF. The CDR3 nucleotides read TGCGCCAGCAGCCAAGAGGCTCGGGACAGAGCAAATAGCAATCAGCCCCAGCATTTT.

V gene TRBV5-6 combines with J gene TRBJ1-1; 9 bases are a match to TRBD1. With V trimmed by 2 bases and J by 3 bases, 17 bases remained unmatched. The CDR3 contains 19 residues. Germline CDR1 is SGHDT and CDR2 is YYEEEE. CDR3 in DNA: TGTGCCAGCAGCTTATACTTCTCCGGACAGGGGTTGGGAGACACTGAAGCTTTCTTT. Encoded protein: CASSLYFSGQGLGDTEAFF.

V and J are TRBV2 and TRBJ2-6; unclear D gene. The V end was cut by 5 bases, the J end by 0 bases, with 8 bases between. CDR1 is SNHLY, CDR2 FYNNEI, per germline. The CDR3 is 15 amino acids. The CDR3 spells CASSSTISGANVLTF. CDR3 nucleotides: TGTGCCAGCAGTTCCACGATCTCTGGGGCCAACGTCCTGACTTTC.

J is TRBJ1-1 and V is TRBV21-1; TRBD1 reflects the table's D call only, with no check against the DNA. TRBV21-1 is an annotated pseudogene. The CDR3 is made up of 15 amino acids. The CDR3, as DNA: TGTGCCAGCAGCGCCTCCGGGACAGAGAACACTGAAGCTTTCTTT. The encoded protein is CASSASGTENTEAFF.

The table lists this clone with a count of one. DNA of the CDR3: TGTGCCAGTAGGAGTGGGACATGGGGAAACACCATATATTTT. Translation gives CASRSGTWGNTIYF. V and J are TRBV19 and TRBJ1-3; a possible D gene is TRBD1 (6 bases). The V end lost 6 bases, the J end lost 4 bases, and 13 bases lay between the germline ends. Germline CDR1 reads LNHDA; CDR2 reads SQIVND (reference sequence). The length of the CDR3 is 14 residues.